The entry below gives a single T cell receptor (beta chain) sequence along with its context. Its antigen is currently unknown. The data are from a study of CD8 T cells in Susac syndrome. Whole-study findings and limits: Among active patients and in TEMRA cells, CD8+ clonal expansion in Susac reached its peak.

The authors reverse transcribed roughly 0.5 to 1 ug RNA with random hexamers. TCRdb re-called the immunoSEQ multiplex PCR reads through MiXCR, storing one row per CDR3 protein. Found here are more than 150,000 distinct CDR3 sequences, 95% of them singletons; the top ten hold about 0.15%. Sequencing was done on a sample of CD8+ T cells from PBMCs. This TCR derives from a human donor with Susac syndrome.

The CDR3 sequence is CASSLDPAVSYEQYF. As DNA, the CDR3 is TGCGCCAGCAGCTTGGATCCCGCAGTCTCCTACGAGCAGTACTTC. The chain couples TRBV5-1 to TRBJ2-7, with D hard to call. The CDR3 contains 15 residues. The ends were cut back, 0 bases at V and 0 bases at J, with 10 bases in the middle. CDR1 and CDR2 from the germline V gene are SGHRS and YFSETQ. Combining the CDR3 with reference TRBV5-1 and TRBJ2-7 gives the whole variable domain KAGVTQTPRYLIKTRGQQVTLSCSPISGHRSVSWYQQTPGQGLQFLFEYFSETQRNKGNFPGRFSGRQFSNSRSEMNVSTLELGDSALYLCASSLDPAVSYEQYFGPGTRLTVT.